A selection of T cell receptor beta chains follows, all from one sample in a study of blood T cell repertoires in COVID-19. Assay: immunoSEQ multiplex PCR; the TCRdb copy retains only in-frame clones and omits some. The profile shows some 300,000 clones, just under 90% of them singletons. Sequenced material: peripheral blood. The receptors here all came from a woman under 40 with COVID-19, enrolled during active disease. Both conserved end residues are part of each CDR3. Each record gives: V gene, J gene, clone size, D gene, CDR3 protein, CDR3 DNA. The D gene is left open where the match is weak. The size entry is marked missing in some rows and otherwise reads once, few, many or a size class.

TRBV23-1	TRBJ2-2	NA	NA	CASSRGEELFF	TGCGCCAGCAGTCGGGGGGAGGAGCTGTTTTTT
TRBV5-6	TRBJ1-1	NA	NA	CASNPWGGSEAFF	TGTGCCAGCAATCCGTGGGGTGGGAGCGAAGCTTTCTTT
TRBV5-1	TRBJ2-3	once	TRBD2	CASSFSGSSTDTQYF	TGCGCCAGCAGCTTTAGCGGGTCGAGCACAGATACGCAGTATTTT
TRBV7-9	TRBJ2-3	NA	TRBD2	CASSLRTSGGATDTQYF	TGTGCCAGCAGCTTAAGGACTAGCGGGGGGGCAACAGATACGCAGTATTTT
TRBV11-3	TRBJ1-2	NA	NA	CASSLGQYRDGYTF	TGTGCCAGCAGCTTAGGACAGTACCGGGATGGCTACACCTTC
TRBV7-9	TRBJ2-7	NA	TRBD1	CASSRDRGSTYEQYF	TGTGCCAGCAGCCGGGACAGGGGCAGTACCTACGAGCAGTACTTC
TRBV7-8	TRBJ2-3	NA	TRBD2	CASSLGGLAGKTQYF	TGTGCCAGCAGCTTAGGGGGACTAGCGGGGAAGACGCAGTATTTT
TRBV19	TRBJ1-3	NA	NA	CASRAAGLGNTIYF	TGTGCCAGTAGGGCGGCAGGGCTTGGAAACACCATATATTTT
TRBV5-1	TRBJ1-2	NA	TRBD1	CASSFGQGDGYTF	TGCGCCAGCAGCTTCGGACAGGGTGATGGCTACACCTTC
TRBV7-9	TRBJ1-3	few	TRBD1	CASSSRTTGGGGNTIYF	TGTGCCAGCAGCTCCCGAACAACAGGGGGCGGTGGAAACACCATATATTTT
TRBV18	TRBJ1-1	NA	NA	CASSPTAGRSANTEAFF	TGTGCCAGCTCACCTACGGCTGGCAGGTCGGCGAACACTGAAGCTTTCTTT
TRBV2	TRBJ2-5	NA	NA	CASLQGPGETQYF	TGTGCCAGCTTACAGGGCCCTGGTGAGACCCAGTACTTC